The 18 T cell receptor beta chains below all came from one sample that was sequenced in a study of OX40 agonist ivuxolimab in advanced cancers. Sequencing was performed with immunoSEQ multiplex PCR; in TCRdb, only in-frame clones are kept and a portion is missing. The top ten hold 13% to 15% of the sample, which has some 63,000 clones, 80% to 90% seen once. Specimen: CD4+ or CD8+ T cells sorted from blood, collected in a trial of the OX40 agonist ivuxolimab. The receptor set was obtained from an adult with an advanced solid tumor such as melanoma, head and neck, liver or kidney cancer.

For the CDR3, the DNA is TGTGCCAGCAGCGTAGAGTGGGAGGGTCACAATGAGCAGTTCTTC. This codes for CASSVEWEGHNEQFF. This chain joins TRBV9 and TRBJ2-1; 7 nucleotides line up with TRBD2. The CDR3 totals 15 residues. The trim removed 0 bases at V and 5 bases at J, leaving 5 bases unmatched. CDR1 is SGDLS, CDR2 YYNGEE, per germline.

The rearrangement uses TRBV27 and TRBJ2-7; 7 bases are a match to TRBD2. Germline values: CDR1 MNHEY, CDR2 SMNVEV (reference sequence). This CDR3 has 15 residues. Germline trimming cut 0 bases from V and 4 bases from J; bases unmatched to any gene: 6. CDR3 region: CASSLSFGGGYEQYF. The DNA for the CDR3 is TGTGCCAGCAGTTTATCGTTTGGGGGGGGGTACGAGCAGTACTTC.

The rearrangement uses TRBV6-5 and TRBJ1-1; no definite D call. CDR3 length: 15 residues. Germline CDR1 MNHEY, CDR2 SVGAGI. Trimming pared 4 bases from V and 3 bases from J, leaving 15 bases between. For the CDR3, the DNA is TGTGCCAGCAGTTCCTCCTTGCATGGCTACACTGAAGCTTTCTTT. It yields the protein CASSSSLHGYTEAFF.

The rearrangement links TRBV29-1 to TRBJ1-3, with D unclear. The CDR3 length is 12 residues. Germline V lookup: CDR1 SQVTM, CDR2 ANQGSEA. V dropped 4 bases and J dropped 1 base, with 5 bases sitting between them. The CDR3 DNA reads TGCAGCGTTGTTCTGTCTGGAAACACCATATATTTT. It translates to CSVVLSGNTIYF.

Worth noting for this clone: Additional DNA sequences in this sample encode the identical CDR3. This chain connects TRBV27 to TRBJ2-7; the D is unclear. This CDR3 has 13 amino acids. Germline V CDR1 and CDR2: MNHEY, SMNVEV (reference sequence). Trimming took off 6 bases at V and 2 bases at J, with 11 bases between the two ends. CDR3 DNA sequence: TGTGCCAGCAGCACCCTGCCCCCCTACGAGCAGTACTTC. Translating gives CASSTLPPYEQYF.

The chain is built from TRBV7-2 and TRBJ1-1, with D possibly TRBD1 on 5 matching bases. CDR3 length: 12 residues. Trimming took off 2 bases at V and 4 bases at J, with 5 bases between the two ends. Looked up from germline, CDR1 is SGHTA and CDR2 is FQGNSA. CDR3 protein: CASSLRGTEAFF. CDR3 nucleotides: TGTGCCAGCAGCTTAAGGGGCACTGAAGCTTTCTTT. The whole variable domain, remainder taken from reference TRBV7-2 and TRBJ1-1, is GAGVSQSPSNKVTEKGKDVELRCDPISGHTALYWYRQSLGQGLEFLIYFQGNSAPDKSGLPSDRFSAERTGGSVSTLTIQRTQQEDSAVYLCASSLRGTEAFFGQGTRLTVV.

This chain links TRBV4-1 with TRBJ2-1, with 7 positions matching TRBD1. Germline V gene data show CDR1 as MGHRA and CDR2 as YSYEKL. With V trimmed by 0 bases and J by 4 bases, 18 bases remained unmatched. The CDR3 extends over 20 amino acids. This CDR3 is CASSQDIPEDRRTIYNEQFF. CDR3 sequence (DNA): TGCGCCAGCAGCCAAGATATCCCGGAGGACAGGAGAACAATTTACAATGAGCAGTTCTTC.

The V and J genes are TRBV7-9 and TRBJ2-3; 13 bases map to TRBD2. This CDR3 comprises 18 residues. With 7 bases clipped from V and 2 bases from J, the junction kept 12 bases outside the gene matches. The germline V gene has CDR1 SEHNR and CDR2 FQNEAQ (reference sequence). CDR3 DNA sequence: TGTGCCAGCACCTCAAGACGGACTAGCGGGGGACTCACAGATACGCAGTATTTT. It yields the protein CASTSRRTSGGLTDTQYF.

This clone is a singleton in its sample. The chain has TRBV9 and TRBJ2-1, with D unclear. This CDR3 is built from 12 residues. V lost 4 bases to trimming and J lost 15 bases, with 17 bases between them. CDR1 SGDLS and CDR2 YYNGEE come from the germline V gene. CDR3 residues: CASSTPGDLAFF. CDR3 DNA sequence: TGTGCCAGCAGCACTCCCGGAGATTTGGCGTTCTTC.

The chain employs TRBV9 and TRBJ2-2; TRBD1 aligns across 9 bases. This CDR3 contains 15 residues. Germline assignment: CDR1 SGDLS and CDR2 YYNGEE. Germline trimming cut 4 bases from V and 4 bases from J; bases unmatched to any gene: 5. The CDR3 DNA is TGTGCCAGCAGCTCCGGGACAGGGCCCACCGGGGAGCTGTTTTTT. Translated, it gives CASSSGTGPTGELFF.

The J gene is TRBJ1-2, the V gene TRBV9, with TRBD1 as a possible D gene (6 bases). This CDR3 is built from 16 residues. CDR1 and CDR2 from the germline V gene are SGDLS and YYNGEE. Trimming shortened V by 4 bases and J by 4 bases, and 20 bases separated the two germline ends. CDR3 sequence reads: CASSPEPGTTIYGYTF. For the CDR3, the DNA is TGTGCCAGCAGCCCCGAGCCCGGGACAACCATCTATGGCTACACCTTC. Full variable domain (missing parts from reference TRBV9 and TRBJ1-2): DSGVTQTPKHLITATGQRVTLRCSPRSGDLSVYWYQQSLDQGLQFLIQYYNGEERAKGNILERFSAQQFPDLHSELNLSSLELGDSALYFCASSPEPGTTIYGYTFGSGTRLTVV.

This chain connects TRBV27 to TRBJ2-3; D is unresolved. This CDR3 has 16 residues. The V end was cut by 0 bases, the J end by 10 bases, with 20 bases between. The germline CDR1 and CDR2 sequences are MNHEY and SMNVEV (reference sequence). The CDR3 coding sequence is TGTGCCAGCAGTTTATCGTGGGCGCGAATTCGAAGAGCGCAGTATTTT. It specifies CASSLSWARIRRAQYF.

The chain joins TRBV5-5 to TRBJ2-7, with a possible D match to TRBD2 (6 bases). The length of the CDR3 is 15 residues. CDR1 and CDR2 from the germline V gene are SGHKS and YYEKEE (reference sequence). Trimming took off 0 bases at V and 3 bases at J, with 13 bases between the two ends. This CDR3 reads CASSLAAGPLYEQYF. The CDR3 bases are TGTGCCAGCAGCTTGGCCGCGGGACCCCTCTACGAGCAGTACTTC.

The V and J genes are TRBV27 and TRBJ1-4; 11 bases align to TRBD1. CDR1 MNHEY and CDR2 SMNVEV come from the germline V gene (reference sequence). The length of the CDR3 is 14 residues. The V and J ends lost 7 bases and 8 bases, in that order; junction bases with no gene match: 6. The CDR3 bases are TGTGCCAGCACTTCCGGGACAGGGGGGGAAAAACTGTTTTTT. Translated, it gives CASTSGTGGEKLFF.

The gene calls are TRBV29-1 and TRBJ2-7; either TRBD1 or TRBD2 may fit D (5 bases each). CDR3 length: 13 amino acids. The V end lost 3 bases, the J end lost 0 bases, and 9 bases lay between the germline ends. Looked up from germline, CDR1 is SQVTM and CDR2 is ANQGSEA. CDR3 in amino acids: CSVEGTDSYEQYF. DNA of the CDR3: TGCAGCGTTGAGGGGACGGACTCCTACGAGCAGTACTTC.

This CDR3 is CAIGQRDLQPQHF. In DNA, the CDR3 is TGTGCCATCGGGCAGAGGGATCTTCAGCCCCAGCATTTT. The rearrangement links TRBV10-3 to TRBJ1-5; D is unresolved. CDR3 length: 13 residues. V was clipped by 8 bases and J by 6 bases, with 14 bases between them. Germline V gives CDR1 ENHRY, CDR2 SYGVKD.

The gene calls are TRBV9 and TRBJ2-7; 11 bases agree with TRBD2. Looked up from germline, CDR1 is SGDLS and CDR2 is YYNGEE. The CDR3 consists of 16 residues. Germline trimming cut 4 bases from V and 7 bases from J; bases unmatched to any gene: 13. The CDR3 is CASSLRTSGPKGEQYF. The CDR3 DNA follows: TGTGCCAGCAGCCTTCGGACTAGCGGGCCGAAGGGGGAGCAGTACTTC.

The CDR3 coding sequence is TGTGCCTGGAGGGGACTAGCGGAGCCCTACAATGAGCAGTTCTTC. It codes for CAWRGLAEPYNEQFF. V is TRBV30 and J is TRBJ2-1; TRBD2 matches 11 bases. This CDR3 is built from 15 residues. The germline CDR1 and CDR2 sequences are GTSNPN and SVGIG (reference sequence). With V trimmed by 3 bases and J by 2 bases, 3 bases remained unmatched.